This T cell receptor beta chain was found in a study of blood T cell repertoires in COVID-19. For the study at large: Whether acute or convalescent, the COVID-19 samples came from the United States, Italy and Spain. PBMCs, B-cell-depleted T cells, or T cells provided the cDNA or gDNA that made up the material.

This CDR3 region has 14 residues. The germline V and J ends were trimmed by 0 bases and 6 bases, with 12 bases remaining between them. CDR1 is LGHNA and CDR2 is YSLEER in the germline V gene. Study processing details: Estimated nucleated cell counts came from reference gene primer amplification. Data came from immunoSEQ multiplex PCR; TCRdb stores just in-frame clones and leaves some out. From that table come the V and J calls and clone size; the DNA was used to work out D and trimming. The repertoire holds tens of thousands of clones, with 90% to 95% as singletons. This chain uses TRBV4-3 with TRBJ2-7; tentatively, D is TRBD2 (5 bases). The receptor's source is a human donor with active COVID-19. The donor label of this sample is uncertain. Sequencing input: peripheral blood. The CDR3 loop is CASSQDASGSEQYF. The DNA for the CDR3 is TGCGCCAGCAGCCAAGATGCGTCGGGGAGCGAGCAGTACTTC.